Listed here are 17 T cell receptor beta chains from one sample, sequenced in a study of blood T cells in healthy people across ages (dated by TCRdb to the mid-2010s). The receptor library was made with 5' RACE. The sample was run on an Illumina HiSeq 2500. A second PCR of about 6 to 11 cycles was performed with a sample-barcoded 5' primer and a J-beta primer mix. TCRdb reanalyzed the raw reads on its own, using fastp at Q25 for trimming and MiXCR for clone calling, and kept in-frame beta chains. Merged by CDR3 protein, the rows form single entries marked with the most common genes and DNA. Present in this sample are about 1.7 million distinct CDR3 sequences, over 25% of which were seen just once. The ten biggest clones cover approximately 7.7% of the sample. The sequenced material came from blood. The receptors stem from a woman aged 25 to 45 in good health.

This clonotype was found once. The chain combines TRBV6-1 with TRBJ1-1; no definite D call. The CDR3 totals 14 residues. V gave up 3 bases and J gave up 6 bases, with 14 bases separating them. CDR1 and CDR2 (germline): MNHNS, SASEGT. CDR3 in DNA: TGTGCCAGCAGTGAGATGACCGGGATTGCTGAAGCTTTCTTT. Translation gives CASSEMTGIAEAFF.

This clonotype came up many times. The chain links TRBV5-1 to TRBJ2-7; D is unclear. The CDR3 contains 13 residues. Trimming removed 2 bases from V and 3 bases from J, with 9 bases in between. Germline V lookup: CDR1 SGHRS, CDR2 YFSETQ. CDR3 in DNA: TGCGCCAGCAGCTTCCGGCAGAACTACGAGCAGTACTTC. Amino acids: CASSFRQNYEQYF.

This clonotype has at least ten counts. The chain couples TRBV4-1 to TRBJ2-7, with TRBD1 identical over 9 bases. V lost 4 bases and J lost 3; bases outside the gene matches: 7. The V gene's germline CDR1 is MGHRA and CDR2 YSYEKL. This CDR3 region has 15 residues. The CDR3 here is CASSPFPDRGYEQYF. CDR3 coding DNA: TGCGCCAGCAGCCCCTTCCCGGACAGGGGCTACGAGCAGTACTTC.

V gene TRBV2 combines with J gene TRBJ2-3; TRBD2 matches 11 bases. The CDR3 sequence is 15 residues long. Germline-derived CDR1 and CDR2 are SNHLY and FYNNEI. Unmatched junction bases numbered 6, after V lost 6 bases and J lost 4 bases. As DNA, the CDR3 is TGTGCCAGCAGAACGGGACTAGCGGACGCAGATACGCAGTATTTT. Translated: CASRTGLADADTQYF.

V is TRBV20-1 and J is TRBJ1-3; D unresolved. CDR1 and CDR2 from the germline V gene are DFQATT and SNEGSKA (reference sequence). The V end was cut by 1 base, the J end by 4 bases, with 5 bases between. CDR3 length: 12 amino acids. The CDR3 DNA is TGCAGTGCTAGAGGCAGGGGAAACACCATATATTTT. Its protein product is CSARGRGNTIYF.

This clonotype came up many times. V is TRBV3-1 and J is TRBJ2-7; D is possibly TRBD2 (6 bases). The CDR3 sequence is 14 residues long. The germline V and J ends were trimmed by 0 bases and 4 bases, with 10 bases remaining between them. The germline V gene encodes CDR1 LGHDT and CDR2 YNNKEL (reference sequence). This chain's CDR3 is CASSQDRGTYEQYF. The DNA for the CDR3 is TGTGCCAGCAGCCAAGATCGGGGGACTTACGAGCAGTACTTC.

The chain has TRBV2 and TRBJ2-1; perhaps TRBD1 as D (6 bases). The CDR3 is made up of 14 amino acids. CDR1 SNHLY and CDR2 FYNNEI come from the germline V gene. V lost 8 bases to trimming and J lost 8 bases, with 19 bases between them. Here the CDR3 reads CASLDSGTTDEQFF. As DNA, the CDR3 is TGTGCCAGCCTTGACTCCGGGACAACAGATGAGCAGTTCTTC.

The chain recombines TRBV28 with TRBJ1-5; D ambiguous. This CDR3 region has 14 residues. Germline V lookup: CDR1 MDHEN, CDR2 SYDVKM. Trimming took off 3 bases at V and 3 bases at J, with 9 bases between the two ends. The CDR3: CASSFEQYNQPQHF. In DNA, the CDR3 is TGTGCCAGCAGTTTTGAACAGTACAATCAGCCCCAGCATTTT.

J is TRBJ1-6 and V is TRBV11-2, with a possible D match to TRBD1 (5 bases). The CDR3 loop spans 14 amino acids. Trimming left V 1 base short and J 4 bases short, with 5 bases between. Germline values: CDR1 SGHAT, CDR2 FQNNGV. The CDR3 sequence: CASSLGGYNSPLHF. In DNA form, the CDR3 reads TGTGCCAGCAGCTTAGGGGGGTATAATTCACCCCTCCACTTT.

This clonotype was seen repeatedly, ten times or more. The gene calls are TRBV5-1 and TRBJ2-5; 7 positions match TRBD1. V was clipped by 3 bases and J by 3 bases; unmatched bases: 2. Germline V gives CDR1 SGHRS, CDR2 YFSETQ. This CDR3 contains 13 residues. CDR3 protein: CASSWDREETQYF. The CDR3 bases are TGCGCCAGCAGCTGGGACAGAGAAGAGACCCAGTACTTC.

This clonotype was recorded a few times. One junction end disagrees with the germline gene, perhaps due to a read error. The chain is built from TRBV6-6 and TRBJ2-1; 7 nucleotides agree with TRBD2. Germline CDR1 is MNHNY and CDR2 is SVGAGI (reference sequence). The CDR3 covers 15 residues. CDR3 sequence: CASSLTSASYKEQFF. The CDR3 DNA reads TGTGCCAGCAGTCTTACTAGCGCATCCTACAAGGAGCAGTTCTTC.

The chain is built from TRBV28 and TRBJ2-3, with 8 bases that match TRBD2. CDR1 is MDHEN and CDR2 is SYDVKM in the germline V gene. The J segment lost 6 bases and the V segment lost 1 base, leaving 9 bases of the junction unmatched. This CDR3 has 16 amino acids. CDR3 region: CASSLLAGGLRDTQYF. The CDR3 nucleotides are TGTGCCAGCAGTTTATTGGCGGGGGGACTTCGGGATACGCAGTATTTT.

A word on this clonotype: This clone may be a read error of a much larger clone one base away. The chain recombines TRBV29-1 with TRBJ2-7; tentative D call: TRBD1 (5 bases). CDR3 size: 13 residues. V lost 4 bases, J lost 6 bases, and 16 bases lay in between. Germline CDR1 reads SQVTM; CDR2 reads ANQGSEA. As DNA, the CDR3 is TGCAGCGTTGGCCCCTCCTCAGGGCTCGAGCAGTACTTC. The encoded protein is CSVGPSSGLEQYF.

This chain uses TRBV24-1 with TRBJ2-3; D ambiguous. The CDR3 sequence is 15 residues long. Germline CDR1 and CDR2: KGHDR and SFDVKD. The V and J ends lost 3 bases and 4 bases respectively, with 13 bases between them. In nucleotides, the CDR3 is TGTGCCACCAGTGATCCAATAGGACGGTCAGATACGCAGTATTTT. Its protein is CATSDPIGRSDTQYF.

This clonotype has a handful of counts. V is TRBV6-4 and J is TRBJ1-2, with D uncertain. This CDR3 is 13 amino acids long. The V and J ends lost 5 bases and 5 bases respectively, with 12 bases between them. The V gene's germline CDR1 is MRHNA and CDR2 SNTAGT. CDR3 region: CASSNEVGYGYTF. The CDR3, as DNA: TGTGCCAGCAGTAATGAGGTTGGGTATGGCTACACCTTC.

The chain links TRBV18 to TRBJ2-4, with D possibly matching TRBD1 (5 bases). Trimming stripped 6 bases from V and 1 base from J, with 22 bases between. The CDR3 sequence is 18 residues long. Germline loops: CDR1 KGHSH, CDR2 LQKENI. This CDR3 reads CASSGREPPIVAKNIQYF. DNA of the CDR3: TGTGCCAGCTCGGGCAGGGAACCTCCAATCGTTGCCAAAAACATTCAGTACTTC. Filled out from reference TRBV18 and TRBJ2-4, the complete variable domain reads NAGVMQNPRHLVRRRGQEARLRCSPMKGHSHVYWYRQLPEEGLKFMVYLQKENIIDESGMPKERFSAEFPKEGPSILRIQQVVRGDSAAYFCASSGREPPIVAKNIQYFGAGTRLSVL.

The J gene is TRBJ2-7, the V gene TRBV18; D might be TRBD2 (5 bases). V was shortened by 2 bases and J by 3 bases, with 8 bases between the two germline ends. CDR1 is KGHSH and CDR2 is LQKENI in the germline V gene. This CDR3 region has 13 residues. This CDR3 reads CASSPNGIYEQYF. The DNA of the CDR3 is TGTGCCAGCTCACCAAACGGGATCTACGAGCAGTACTTC.